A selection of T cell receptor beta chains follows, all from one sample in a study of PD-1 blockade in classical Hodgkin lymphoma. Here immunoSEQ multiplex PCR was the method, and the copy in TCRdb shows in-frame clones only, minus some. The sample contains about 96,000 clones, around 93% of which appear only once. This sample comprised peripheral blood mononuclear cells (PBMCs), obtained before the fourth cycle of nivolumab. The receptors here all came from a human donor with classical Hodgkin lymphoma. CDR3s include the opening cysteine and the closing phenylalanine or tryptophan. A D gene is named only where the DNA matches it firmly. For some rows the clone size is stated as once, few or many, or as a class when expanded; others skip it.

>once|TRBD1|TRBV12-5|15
CASGVTGGSTYEQYF
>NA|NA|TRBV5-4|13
CASSLRPPYEQYF
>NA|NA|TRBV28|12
CASSFGDEKLFF
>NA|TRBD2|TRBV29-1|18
CSVESDLTSFPNHNEQFF
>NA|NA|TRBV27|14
CASSSPGVNQPQHF
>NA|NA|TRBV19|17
CASRLTGGMKSSYEQYF
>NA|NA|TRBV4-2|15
CASSPDRGMNTEAFF
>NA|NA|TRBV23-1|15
CASSQSWGAGQPQHF
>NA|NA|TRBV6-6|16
CASSLITGAFGQPQHF
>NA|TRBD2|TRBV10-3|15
CAIRPTSGSSYEQYF